This TCR beta chain was documented in a study of post-analysis software for immune sequencing data. About the study: In terms of disease course, relapsing-remitting, secondary progressive and progressive-relapsing multiple sclerosis were included. Study findings and constraints: Those samples that were prepared in the same batch co-clustered strongly by F measure. Controls significantly exceeded multiple sclerosis patients in normalized Chao1 diversity.

Unique molecular identifiers tagged the TCR beta cDNA libraries. Some 500,000 cDNA molecules were obtained per 1 to 10 million input T cells. TCRdb fed the PCR reads into MiXCR, producing one record per CDR3 protein. There are a few hundred thousand distinct CDR3 sequences in the sample; about 40% occur only once, and 4.5% to 5.5% lies in the top ten. This clonotype was observed at least ten times. Its antigen is unknown. The sequence derives from a girl under 18 with multiple sclerosis. The sequenced sample consisted of blood.

The CDR3 protein is CASGGYNEQFF. The CDR3 DNA reads TGCGCCAGCGGGGGCTACAATGAGCAGTTCTTC. This rearrangement joins TRBV5-1 to TRBJ2-1; D might be TRBD1 or TRBD2, each matching 5 bases. The germline V gene encodes CDR1 SGHRS and CDR2 YFSETQ. The ends were cut back, 7 bases at V and 3 bases at J, with 5 bases in the middle. The CDR3 totals 11 residues.